This TCR beta chain was sequenced for a study of cytotoxic CD8 clonotypes in ibrutinib-treated CLL. As concerns this clone: Antigen specificity is unknown.

Clones were read by immunoSEQ multiplex PCR, and TCRdb kept only the in-frame ones, dropping some. Among almost 250,000 clones listed, about three quarters were seen once. CDR3 length: 13 amino acids. Trimming cost V 3 bases and J 4 bases, with 9 bases left between them. Germline V gene lookup returns CDR1 MNHEY and CDR2 SMNVEV (reference sequence). Study-level findings and limits: Clonality rose at ibrutinib response, held steady in sustained remission, and fell toward baseline at progression. Against age-matched healthy donors, baseline clonality ran higher and tracked circulating CD8+ T-cell counts. Clonotypes that were public were uncommon, and they contracted or stayed stable on treatment. Sampling times differed between sustained-remission and progressing patients.

This clonotype was sampled from a human donor with chronic lymphocytic leukemia. The chain combines TRBV27 with TRBJ2-5, with D possibly being TRBD2 (5 bases). The specimen comprised PBMCs, sampled after 24 months of ibrutinib treatment. CDR3 loop: CASSFEGRETQYF. CDR3 nucleotide sequence: TGTGCCAGCAGTTTTGAGGGTAGAGAGACCCAGTACTTC.